This TCR beta chain appears in the sequencing data of a study of immune cell composition in non-small cell lung cancer. Normal lung was taken at the farthest possible site, at least 3 cm from tumour. The table came from immunoSEQ multiplex PCR; TCRdb's copy has only in-frame clones and leaves some out. The table records some 7,000 clones, roughly 81% of them present only once. There are 13 residues in the CDR3. V was shortened by 1 base and J by 7 bases, with 10 bases between the two germline ends. CDR1 and CDR2 (germline): SEHNR, FQNEAQ (reference sequence). The V gene is TRBV7-9, the J gene TRBJ1-2; D is uncertain. The sequenced sample was non-adjacent lung tissue. The clonotype comes from a human donor with non-small cell lung cancer. Here the CDR3 reads CASSLEVPGGYTF. The CDR3 coding sequence is TGTGCCAGCAGCTTAGAGGTACCGGGTGGCTACACCTTC.